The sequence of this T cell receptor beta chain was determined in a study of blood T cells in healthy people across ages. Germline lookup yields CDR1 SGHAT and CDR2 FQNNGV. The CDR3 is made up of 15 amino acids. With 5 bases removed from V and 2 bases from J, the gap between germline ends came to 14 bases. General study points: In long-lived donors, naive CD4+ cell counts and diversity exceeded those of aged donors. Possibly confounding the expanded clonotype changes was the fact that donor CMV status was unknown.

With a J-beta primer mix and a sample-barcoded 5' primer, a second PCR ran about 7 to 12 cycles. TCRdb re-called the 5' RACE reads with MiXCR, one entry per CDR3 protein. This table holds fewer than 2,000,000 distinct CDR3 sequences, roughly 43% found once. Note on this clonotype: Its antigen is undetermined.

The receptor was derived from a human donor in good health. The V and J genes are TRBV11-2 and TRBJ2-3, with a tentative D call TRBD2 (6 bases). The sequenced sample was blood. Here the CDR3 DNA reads TGTGCCAGCAGCCGACTAGGAGGCTTCACAGATACGCAGTATTTT. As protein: CASSRLGGFTDTQYF.